This T cell receptor (beta chain) came from a study of T-cell memory formation after mild COVID-19. About the research overall: Largely donor-specific TCR clusters were found.

Each CDR3 protein gets one entry after TCRdb re-called the 5' RACE reads with MiXCR. This table has hundreds of thousands of distinct CDR3 sequences, about 22% appearing once. This clonotype was seen only a few times. With 4 bases removed from V and 7 bases from J, the gap between germline ends came to 17 bases. Germline V lookup: CDR1 SGHRS, CDR2 YFSETQ. The CDR3 spans 14 residues. The chain recombines TRBV5-1 with TRBJ2-5, with a possible D match to TRBD2 (7 bases). The TCR originated in an adult woman who had mild COVID-19 (a few samples of this study predate the infection). Cell type and time point are not known. The sequenced material came from PBMCs or a T cell subset sorted from them (not recorded which). This chain's CDR3 is CASSQQGGRGTQYF. The DNA of the CDR3 is TGCGCCAGCAGCCAACAGGGAGGGCGAGGGACCCAGTACTTC.